This T cell receptor beta chain derives from a study of cytomegalovirus exposure and HLA in healthy donors. This clone was detected a few times. Its antigen is unknown. This CDR3 is built from 16 residues. V trimming: 4 bases; J trimming: 2 bases; junction bases outside the gene matches: 6. The germline V gene has CDR1 MGHRA and CDR2 YSYEKL. Whole-study results and caveats: It was taken for granted in presence/absence analyses that sequencing depth across donors was roughly uniform. Later on, an analysis found that several of the most significant clusters appeared to be linked to common viral pathogens, which included parvovirus B19.

PCR involved 60 Vbeta and 13 Jbeta primers. TCRdb's table, derived via immunoSEQ multiplex PCR, lists solely in-frame clones and lacks some. The table lists about 200,000 clones, approximately 80% of them singletons. This sequence joins TRBV4-1 and TRBJ1-3, with 9 positions matching TRBD1. The source material was PBMCs. This clonotype originated in a woman in her late teens or twenties in good health and CMV-seronegative. CDR3 in DNA: TGCGCCAGCAGCCTAACCGGGACAGGGCCTGGAAACACCATATATTTT. It encodes CASSLTGTGPGNTIYF.